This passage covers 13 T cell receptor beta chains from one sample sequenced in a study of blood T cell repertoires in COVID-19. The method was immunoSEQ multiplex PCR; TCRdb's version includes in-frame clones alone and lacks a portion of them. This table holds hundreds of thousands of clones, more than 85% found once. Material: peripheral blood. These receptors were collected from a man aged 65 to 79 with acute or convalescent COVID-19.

Here the CDR3 DNA reads TGTGCCACCAGCAGAGGGCGAGGTTCCAATGAGCAGTTCTTC. Its translation: CATSRGRGSNEQFF. The rearrangement uses TRBV15 and TRBJ2-1; D not certain. The CDR3 is 14 residues long. With 1 base removed from V and 6 bases from J, the gap between germline ends came to 10 bases. Looked up from germline, CDR1 is LNHNV and CDR2 is YYDKDF (reference sequence). The full variable domain, rest sourced from reference TRBV15 and TRBJ2-1, is DAMVIQNPRYQVTQFGKPVTLSCSQTLNHNVMYWYQQKSSQAPKLLFHYYDKDFNNEADTPDNFQSRRPNTSFCFLDIRSPGLGDTAMYLCATSRGRGSNEQFFGPGTRLTVL.

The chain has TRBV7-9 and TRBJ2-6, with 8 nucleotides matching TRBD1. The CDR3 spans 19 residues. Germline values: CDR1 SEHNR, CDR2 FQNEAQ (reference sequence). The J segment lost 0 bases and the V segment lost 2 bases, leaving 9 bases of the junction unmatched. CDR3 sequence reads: CASSLQGAAANSGANVLTF. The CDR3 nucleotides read TGTGCCAGCAGCTTACAGGGGGCGGCAGCCAACTCTGGGGCCAACGTCCTGACTTTC. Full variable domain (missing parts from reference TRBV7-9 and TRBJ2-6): DTGVSQNPRHKITKRGQNVTFRCDPISEHNRLYWYRQTLGQGPEFLTYFQNEAQLEKSRLLSDRFSAERPKGSFSTLEIQRTEQGDSAMYLCASSLQGAAANSGANVLTFGAGSRLTVL.

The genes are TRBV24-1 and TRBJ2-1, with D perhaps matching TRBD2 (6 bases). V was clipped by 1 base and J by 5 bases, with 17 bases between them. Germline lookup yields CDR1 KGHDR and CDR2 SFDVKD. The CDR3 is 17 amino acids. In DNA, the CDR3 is TGTGCCACCAGTGATTTAAGGGGAGACGGACTAAACAATGAGCAGTTCTTC. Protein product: CATSDLRGDGLNNEQFF.

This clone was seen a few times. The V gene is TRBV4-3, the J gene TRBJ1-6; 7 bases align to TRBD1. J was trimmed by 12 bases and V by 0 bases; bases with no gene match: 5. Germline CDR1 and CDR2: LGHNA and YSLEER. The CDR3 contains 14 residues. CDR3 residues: CASSQDRQGVPLHF. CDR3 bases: TGCGCCAGCAGCCAAGATAGACAGGGAGTACCCCTCCACTTT.

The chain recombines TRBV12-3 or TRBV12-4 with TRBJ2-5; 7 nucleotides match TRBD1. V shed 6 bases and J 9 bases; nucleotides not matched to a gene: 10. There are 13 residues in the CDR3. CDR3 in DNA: TGTGCCAGCAGCCAAGACAGGGTGGGAGCCCAGTACTTC. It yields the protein CASSQDRVGAQYF.

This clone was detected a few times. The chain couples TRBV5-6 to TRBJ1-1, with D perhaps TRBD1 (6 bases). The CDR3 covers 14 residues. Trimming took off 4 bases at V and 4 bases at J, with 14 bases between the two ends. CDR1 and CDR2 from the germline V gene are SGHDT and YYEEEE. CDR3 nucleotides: TGTGCCAGCAGCGGCCCATCAGGGGCCACTGAAGCTTTCTTT. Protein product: CASSGPSGATEAFF.

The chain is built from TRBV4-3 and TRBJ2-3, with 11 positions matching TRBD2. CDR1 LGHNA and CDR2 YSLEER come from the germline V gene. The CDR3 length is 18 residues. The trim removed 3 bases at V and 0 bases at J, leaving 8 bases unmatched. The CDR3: CASSQGLLAGASTDTQYF. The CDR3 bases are TGCGCCAGCAGCCAGGGGCTACTAGCGGGGGCAAGCACAGATACGCAGTATTTT.

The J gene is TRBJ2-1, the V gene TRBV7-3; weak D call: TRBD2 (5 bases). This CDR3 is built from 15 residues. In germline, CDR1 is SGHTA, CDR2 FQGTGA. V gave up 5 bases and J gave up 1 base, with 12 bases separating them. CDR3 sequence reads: CASSPTRGSYNEQFF. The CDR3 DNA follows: TGTGCCAGCAGCCCCACTCGAGGGTCCTACAATGAGCAGTTCTTC.

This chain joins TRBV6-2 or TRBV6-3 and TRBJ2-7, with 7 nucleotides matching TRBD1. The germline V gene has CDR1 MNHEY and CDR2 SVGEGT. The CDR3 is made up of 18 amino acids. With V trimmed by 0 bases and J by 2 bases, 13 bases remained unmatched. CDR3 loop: CASSYSSVGTVTAYEQYF. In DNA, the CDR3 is TGTGCCAGCAGTTACTCGTCCGTCGGGACAGTCACCGCCTACGAGCAGTACTTC.

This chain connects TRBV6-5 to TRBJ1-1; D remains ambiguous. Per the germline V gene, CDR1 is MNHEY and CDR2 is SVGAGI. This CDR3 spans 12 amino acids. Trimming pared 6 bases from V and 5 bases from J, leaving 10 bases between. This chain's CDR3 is CASRRDRTEAFF. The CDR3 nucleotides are TGTGCCAGCAGAAGAGATCGGACTGAAGCTTTCTTT.

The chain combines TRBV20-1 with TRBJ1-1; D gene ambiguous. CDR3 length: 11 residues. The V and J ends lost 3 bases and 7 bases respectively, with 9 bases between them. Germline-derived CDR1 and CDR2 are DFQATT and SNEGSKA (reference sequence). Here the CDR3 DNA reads TGCAGTGCTAGTGGAGGGTTTGAAGCTTTCTTT. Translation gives CSASGGFEAFF.

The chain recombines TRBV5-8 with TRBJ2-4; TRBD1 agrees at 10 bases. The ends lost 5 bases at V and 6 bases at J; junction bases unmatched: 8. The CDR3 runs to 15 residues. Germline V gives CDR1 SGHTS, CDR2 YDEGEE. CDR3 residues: CASRTGGLMGNIQYF. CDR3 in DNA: TGTGCCAGCAGGACAGGGGGCCTGATGGGAAACATTCAGTACTTC.

The CDR3 sequence is CASSTLLSGGSYNEQFF. CDR3 DNA: TGTGCCAGCAGTACTCTCCTTAGCGGGGGATCCTACAATGAGCAGTTCTTC. J is TRBJ2-1 and V is TRBV28; 9 nucleotides match TRBD2. The CDR3 covers 17 residues. V shed 5 bases and J 1 base; nucleotides not matched to a gene: 9. Germline CDR1 and CDR2: MDHEN and SYDVKM.